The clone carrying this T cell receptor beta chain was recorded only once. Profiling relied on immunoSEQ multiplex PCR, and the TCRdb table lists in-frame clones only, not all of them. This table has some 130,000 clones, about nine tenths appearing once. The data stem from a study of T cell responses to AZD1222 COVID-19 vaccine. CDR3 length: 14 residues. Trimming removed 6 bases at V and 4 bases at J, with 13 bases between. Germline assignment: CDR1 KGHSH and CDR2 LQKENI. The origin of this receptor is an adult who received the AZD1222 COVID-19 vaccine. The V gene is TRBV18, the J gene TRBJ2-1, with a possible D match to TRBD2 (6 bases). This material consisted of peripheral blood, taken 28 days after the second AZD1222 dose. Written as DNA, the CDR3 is TGTGCCAGCTCGCAAAAGACTAGTTACAATGAGCAGTTCTTC. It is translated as CASSQKTSYNEQFF.